The clone carrying this TCR beta chain was seen ten or more times. Its antigen is as yet unknown. The study amplified TCR beta CDR3 regions using RNA transcripts. HTBI-primed RT-PCR formed the first round, and a multiplex PCR formed the second. MiXCR was run by TCRdb on the multiplex PCR reads, yielding one entry per CDR3 protein. The table has roughly 380,000 distinct CDR3 sequences, roughly 14% seen once. This sample is part of a study of Graves' ophthalmopathy and Graves' hyperthyroidism. The CDR3 consists of 13 residues. Trimming took 6 bases from V and 16 from J; bases not matched to a gene: 15. CDR1 and CDR2 from the germline V gene are MNHNS and SASEGT. General study findings and limits: Detection in blood was also observed for most expanded thyroid clonotypes above 0.001 frequency.

In this cohort's terms, stable hyperthyroidism meant no ophthalmopathy by 18 months of follow-up. Sampling over 8 ml of fresh peripheral blood provided the PBMCs. The sequenced sample consisted of peripheral blood. V usage is TRBV6-1 and J usage is TRBJ1-5; TRBD1 matches at 7 bases. This TCR was recovered from a woman younger than 30 with stable Graves' hyperthyroidism. CDR3 nucleotide sequence: TGTGCCAGCAGCCGCAACCGGGACAGCGACATACATTTT. It specifies CASSRNRDSDIHF.